The T cell receptor beta chain under discussion was sequenced for a study of blood T cell repertoires in COVID-19. Sequencing used immunoSEQ multiplex PCR; TCRdb keeps in-frame clones, though not all of them. The sample holds approximately 150,000 clones; approximately 80% are singletons and the top ten take roughly 4.9%. Germline CDR1 and CDR2: LNHDA and SQIVND (reference sequence). The CDR3 extends over 19 amino acids. Trimming stripped 1 base from V and 8 bases from J, with 27 bases between. The receptor was derived from a human donor in a cohort sampled during active COVID-19. This sequence joins TRBV19 and TRBJ2-1; D may be TRBD1 (6 bases). Sequences were obtained from peripheral blood. CDR3 bases: TGTGCCAGTAGTATAGTGATCGGGCAGGGGAGCCTCCCGGAAGATGAGCAGTTCTTC. Protein: CASSIVIGQGSLPEDEQFF.